This is a list of T cell receptor beta chains from one sample in a study of T cells after yellow fever vaccination. Using its own MiXCR run on the 5' RACE reads, TCRdb lists one record per CDR3 protein. The sample gives 100,000 to 150,000 distinct CDR3 sequences, 6.5% to 8% of which show up once; approximately 2.7% is in the top ten. The specimen comprised CD4+ T cells sorted from PBMCs, sampled around 10 days after the first yellow fever vaccination. The receptor set was obtained from a young man who received the YFV17D yellow fever vaccine. The CDR3 runs from the conserved cysteine through the conserved F or W. A D gene is named only where the DNA matches it firmly. Size is omitted from some rows. Given values are once, few, many or a class for expanded clones.

CDR3 DNA	CDR3 protein	D gene	V gene	J gene	clone size
TGCGCCAGCAGCTTGGAGGGGAACGATCCCACAGATACGCAGTATTTT	CASSLEGNDPTDTQYF	NA	TRBV5-1	TRBJ2-3	many
TGTGCCAGCAGCCAGGGCAGCATTCAGTACTTC	CASSQGSIQYF	NA	TRBV4-2	TRBJ2-4	many
TGTGCCAGCTCACCAGCTAGCGGGGGGAGCCAAGAGACCCAGTACTTC	CASSPASGGSQETQYF	TRBD2	TRBV18	TRBJ2-5	few
TGCGCCAGCAGCCCCCTCCGGGGGCCTGCCGACAATGAGCAGTTCTTC	CASSPLRGPADNEQFF	NA	TRBV5-1	TRBJ2-1	many
TGCAGTGCTGGCCTTGAGGGGGCGAATGGCTACACCTTC	CSAGLEGANGYTF	TRBD1	TRBV20-1	TRBJ1-2	many
TGTGCCAGCAGCTTGGCCGGAGTCTTTGAGACCCAGTACTTC	CASSLAGVFETQYF	NA	TRBV5-8	TRBJ2-5	NA
TGTGCCAGCAGCCCCCAGACTAGCTCGGGTGAGCAGTTCTTC	CASSPQTSSGEQFF	TRBD2	TRBV7-2	TRBJ2-1	NA
TGCGCCAGCAGCCAGACTAGCGGGGGGGATACGCAGTATTTT	CASSQTSGGDTQYF	TRBD2	TRBV5-1	TRBJ2-3	many
TGTGCCAGCAGCGTAGACCCGGGGGATCAGCCCCAGCATTTT	CASSVDPGDQPQHF	NA	TRBV9	TRBJ1-5	many
TGTGCCACCAGCACCGGGGACAGAAGGGACATTCAGTACTTC	CATSTGDRRDIQYF	TRBD1	TRBV15	TRBJ2-4	many
TGTGCCAGCAGTCGAACAGACTCTGGGGCCAACGTCCTGACTTTC	CASSRTDSGANVLTF	NA	TRBV6-2/TRBV6-3	TRBJ2-6	NA
TGCGCCAGCAGCCAAGGGGCCGTTTTTCAAGAGACCCAGTACTTC	CASSQGAVFQETQYF	NA	TRBV4-3	TRBJ2-5	many
TGTGCCAGCAGCCCCCGTAATCCTGAAGCTTTCTTT	CASSPRNPEAFF	NA	TRBV7-2	TRBJ1-1	many
TGTGCCAGCAGCTCCGCTCCGGGACAGAAACTAGAGACCCAGTACTTC	CASSSAPGQKLETQYF	TRBD1	TRBV7-6	TRBJ2-5	many
TGCGCCAGCAGTGCAGGGGGCTTCGGGGCCAACGTCCTGACTTTC	CASSAGGFGANVLTF	TRBD1	TRBV5-1	TRBJ2-6	NA
TGTGCCAGCAGCCAAGTGATTGGGCTGATGACCGGGGAGCTGTTTTTT	CASSQVIGLMTGELFF	NA	TRBV4-2	TRBJ2-2	many